What follows is one TCR beta chain and its context. Antigen unknown. The sample is drawn from a study of PD-1 blockade in classical Hodgkin lymphoma. The overall study: A 3 mg/kg intravenous dose of nivolumab was received by patients every 2 weeks. General study points: According to reports, newly diagnosed patients had lower baseline TCR diversity than healthy donors, and relapsed/refractory patients had lower baseline TCR diversity still. Initiation of nivolumab under 1 year after ASCT led to exclusion of patients.

The CDR3 spans 16 residues. CDR1 is SGHTA, CDR2 FQGNSA, per germline. V gave up 5 bases and J gave up 3 bases; unmatched junction bases: 9. Sequencing used immunoSEQ multiplex PCR; TCRdb keeps in-frame clones, though not all of them. The sample carries 55,000 to 80,000 clones, 85% to 95% recorded once. Each patient relapsed following autologous stem cell transplantation, and prior brentuximab vedotin exposure differed. The material sequenced was peripheral blood mononuclear cells (PBMCs), taken at baseline. The sequence derives from a human donor with classical Hodgkin lymphoma. This rearrangement joins TRBV7-2 to TRBJ2-7; 11 bases align to TRBD2. The CDR3 sequence: CASSGAGTSGIYEQYF. In nucleotides, the CDR3 is TGTGCCAGCAGCGGGGCCGGGACTAGCGGAATCTACGAGCAGTACTTC. The full variable domain, with the rest looked up from reference TRBV7-2 and TRBJ2-7, is GAGVSQSPSNKVTEKGKDVELRCDPISGHTALYWYRQSLGQGLEFLIYFQGNSAPDKSGLPSDRFSAERTGGSVSTLTIQRTQQEDSAVYLCASSGAGTSGIYEQYFGPGTRLTVT.